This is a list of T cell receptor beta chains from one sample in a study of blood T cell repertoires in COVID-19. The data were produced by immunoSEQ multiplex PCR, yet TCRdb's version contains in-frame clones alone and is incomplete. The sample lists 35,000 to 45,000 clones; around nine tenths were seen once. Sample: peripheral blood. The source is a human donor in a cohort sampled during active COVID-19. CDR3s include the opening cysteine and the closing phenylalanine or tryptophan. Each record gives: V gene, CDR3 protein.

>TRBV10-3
CAIRGLAGIDTQYF
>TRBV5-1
CASSWTGSTGDTIYF
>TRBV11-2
CASSLDGTTGELFF
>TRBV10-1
CASSEDSWTEAFF
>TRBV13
CASSRIAGGKNTGELFF
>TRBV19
CASSMTGLGNQPQHF
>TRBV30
CAWSGQGWEAFF
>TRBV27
CASSLAGAGGNTIYF
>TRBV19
CASSIVHLSGSGANVLTF
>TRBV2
CASIPREGTEAFF
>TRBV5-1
CASSLQGQGTTGELFF
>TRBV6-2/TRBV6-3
CASSYSGRLGEQYF
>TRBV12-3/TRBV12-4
CASSLKLRQGQYF
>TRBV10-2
CASSGQVMTQYF
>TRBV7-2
CASSNGTAYGYTF
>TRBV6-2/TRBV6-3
CASSKGRLNTEAFF
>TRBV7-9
CASSLTSESGDTQYF
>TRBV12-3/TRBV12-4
CASLSSGNTIYF